This is a list of T cell receptor beta chains from one sample in a study of response to subunit inactivated influenza vaccine. TCRdb redid the calling of the RT-PCR reads with MiXCR, one entry per CDR3 protein. This repertoire shows roughly 500,000 distinct CDR3 sequences, more than 15% found once; its top ten account for 3% to 3.5%. The sample here was CD4+ T cells sorted from PBMCs, taken less than 25 months after vaccination. The receptors originated from a man aged 50 to 69 who received an inactivated influenza vaccine. The CDR3 runs from the conserved cysteine through the conserved F or W. The D gene is left open where the match is weak. A clone size is listed for some rows: how often the clone was seen (once, few, many), or a class if it is expanded.

d_gene: TRBD2; v_gene: TRBV29-1; j_gene: TRBJ2-4; abundance: -; CDR3nt: TGCAGCGTTTCCGGGGGGGCCAAAAACATTCAGTACTTC; CDR3aa: CSVSGGAKNIQYF
d_gene: -; v_gene: TRBV29-1; j_gene: TRBJ2-1; abundance: -; CDR3nt: TGCAGCGTCGGACTGCTCGTTTCCTACAATGAGCAGTTCTTC; CDR3aa: CSVGLLVSYNEQFF
d_gene: -; v_gene: TRBV3-1; j_gene: TRBJ2-1; abundance: -; CDR3nt: TGTGCCAGCAGCCAAGGCCTAGTCTCGCCGTTCTTC; CDR3aa: CASSQGLVSPFF
d_gene: -; v_gene: TRBV6-2/TRBV6-3; j_gene: TRBJ1-6; abundance: few; CDR3nt: TGTGCCAGCAGTCCCCGGATCTACGGACGATCGATCTGGGGCTCCTATAATTCACCCCTCCACTTT; CDR3aa: CASSPRIYGRSIWGSYNSPLHF
d_gene: TRBD1; v_gene: TRBV7-9; j_gene: TRBJ1-1; abundance: -; CDR3nt: TGTGCCAGCAGCTTTTACAGGGGTGGGATCACTGAAGCTTTCTTT; CDR3aa: CASSFYRGGITEAFF
d_gene: -; v_gene: TRBV29-1; j_gene: TRBJ2-2; abundance: many; CDR3nt: TGCAGCGTTGGAAGTGCGTCGACCGGGGAGCTGTTTTTT; CDR3aa: CSVGSASTGELFF
d_gene: -; v_gene: TRBV29-1; j_gene: TRBJ2-1; abundance: -; CDR3nt: TGCAGCGTTGTAAGGAGCTCCTACAATGAGCAGTTCTTC; CDR3aa: CSVVRSSYNEQFF
d_gene: TRBD2; v_gene: TRBV10-3; j_gene: TRBJ2-7; abundance: few; CDR3nt: TGTGCCATCAGTGAGTCCGGGAGGGGCCCTTACGAGCAGTACTTC; CDR3aa: CAISESGRGPYEQYF
d_gene: -; v_gene: TRBV3-1; j_gene: TRBJ1-4; abundance: -; CDR3nt: TGTGCCAGCAGCCAAGGACAGTCTAATGAAAAACTGTTTTTT; CDR3aa: CASSQGQSNEKLFF
d_gene: -; v_gene: TRBV11-3; j_gene: TRBJ2-7; abundance: -; CDR3nt: TGTGCCAGCAGCTTAGAATCGGGACACCCCTACGAGCAGTACTTC; CDR3aa: CASSLESGHPYEQYF
d_gene: -; v_gene: TRBV29-1; j_gene: TRBJ2-1; abundance: -; CDR3nt: TGCAGCGTTGTGCCAGCGGGCCTATATGAGCAGTTCTTC; CDR3aa: CSVVPAGLYEQFF
d_gene: -; v_gene: TRBV18; j_gene: TRBJ2-5; abundance: few; CDR3nt: TGTGCCAGCTCACCACGTAGCGCCAAAGAGACCCAGTACTTC; CDR3aa: CASSPRSAKETQYF
d_gene: TRBD1; v_gene: TRBV12-3/TRBV12-4; j_gene: TRBJ1-5; abundance: many; CDR3nt: TGTGCCAGCAGTCTATTAACAGGGGACTATAGCAATCAGCCCCAGCATTTT; CDR3aa: CASSLLTGDYSNQPQHF
d_gene: -; v_gene: TRBV18; j_gene: TRBJ1-1; abundance: -; CDR3nt: TGTGCCAGCTCACCATCACAGTTGAACACTGAAGCTTTCTTT; CDR3aa: CASSPSQLNTEAFF
d_gene: TRBD1; v_gene: TRBV18; j_gene: TRBJ1-1; abundance: few; CDR3nt: TGTGCCAGCTCACAACGGACAGGGGAGCTCACTGAAGCTTTCTTT; CDR3aa: CASSQRTGELTEAFF
d_gene: -; v_gene: TRBV6-2/TRBV6-3; j_gene: TRBJ2-3; abundance: -; CDR3nt: TGTGCCAGCAGTTACTCCGGGCGGGATCTAGATACGCAGTATTTT; CDR3aa: CASSYSGRDLDTQYF
d_gene: TRBD1; v_gene: TRBV20-1; j_gene: TRBJ2-7; abundance: -; CDR3nt: TGCAGTGCTATTCCGGGACAGGGCGGCTACGAGCAGTACTTC; CDR3aa: CSAIPGQGGYEQYF
d_gene: TRBD1; v_gene: TRBV9; j_gene: TRBJ1-1; abundance: -; CDR3nt: TGTGCCAGCAGCCTCCGGACAGGGGTGGAGACTGAAGCTTTCTTT; CDR3aa: CASSLRTGVETEAFF
d_gene: TRBD1; v_gene: TRBV7-2; j_gene: TRBJ1-5; abundance: few; CDR3nt: TGTGCCAGCAGCCGCGACAGGGGCGGGCAGCCCCAGCATTTT; CDR3aa: CASSRDRGGQPQHF